This T cell receptor (beta chain) appears in the sequencing data of a study of OX40 agonist ivuxolimab in advanced cancers. Study summary: It was ivuxolimab, an agonistic anti-OX40 (CD134) antibody, that patients were treated with. Ivuxolimab was administered intravenously to patients at 0.01 to 10 mg/kg every 2 weeks.

The investigators sampled blood at baseline, at cycle 4 day 1, and at cycle 7 day 1. Produced via immunoSEQ multiplex PCR; TCRdb's table is partial and in-frame only. The top ten hold around 5% of the sample, which has fewer than 35,000 clones, about 89% seen once. V was trimmed by 2 bases and J by 9 bases, leaving 17 bases between them. In germline, CDR1 is SGHKS, CDR2 YYEKEE (reference sequence). This CDR3 comprises 14 residues. About this clone itself: Its target is not known.

Findings and limits, study-wide: Compared with CD4+, CD8+ T cells on average had more expanded clones.

The sample here was CD4+ or CD8+ T cells sorted from blood, taken in a trial of the OX40 agonist ivuxolimab. This receptor was obtained from an adult with an advanced solid tumor such as melanoma, head and neck, liver or kidney cancer. J is TRBJ2-5 and V is TRBV5-5, with D perhaps TRBD1 or TRBD2 (5 bases each). CDR3 DNA: TGTGCCAGCAGCTTCATGGGGACCGCGTTGTCCCAGTACTTC. Protein sequence: CASSFMGTALSQYF.